These T cell receptor beta chains were read from a single sample in a study of PD-1 blockade in mismatch repair-deficient tumors. TCRdb keeps only in-frame clones here, not all; method: immunoSEQ multiplex PCR. The repertoire has roughly 25,000 clones, 83% of them found once; the top ten carry roughly a fifth. The input for sequencing was peripheral blood, taken 12 weeks after starting pembrolizumab. The receptors derive from an adult with mismatch repair-deficient cancer. Each CDR3 is given with its conserved first and last residue. Fields, in order: J gene, V gene, clone size, D gene, CDR3 length, CDR3 DNA, CDR3 protein. The D gene is left open where the match is weak. Clone sizes are given selectively: once, few, many, or a class where the clone is expanded.

TRBJ1-4 TRBV4-3 NA TRBD1 16 TGCGCCAGCAGCCTGGGGGACAGGGGACCTAATGAAAAACTGTTTTTT CASSLGDRGPNEKLFF
TRBJ2-1 TRBV30 NA TRBD2 15 TGTGCCTGGAGGACTAGCGGGAGTTACTACAATGAGCAGTTCTTC CAWRTSGSYYNEQFF
TRBJ1-5 TRBV9 NA NA 14 TGTGCCAGCAGCGTAGGCAGGGCTTATCAGCCCCAGCATTTT CASSVGRAYQPQHF
TRBJ1-3 TRBV4-1 NA NA 16 TGCGCCAGCAGCGACGGGGCGGGAACCTCTGGAAACACCATATATTTT CASSDGAGTSGNTIYF
TRBJ2-6 TRBV10-3 NA NA 16 TGTGCCACGCGAGAGGGAATGAAGGCTGGGGCCAACGTCCTGACTTTC CATREGMKAGANVLTF
TRBJ2-7 TRBV27 NA NA 13 TGTGCCAGCAGTCCATCCCTAGGTAGCGAGCAGTACTTC CASSPSLGSEQYF
TRBJ2-5 TRBV5-6 NA NA 13 TGTGCCAGCAGCTTGGCGTCAGGAGAGACCCAGTACTTC CASSLASGETQYF
TRBJ2-7 TRBV6-1 NA TRBD1 15 TGTGCCAGCAGCAGGGGGCCTGACAGGAGTTACGAGCAGTACTTC CASSRGPDRSYEQYF
TRBJ2-7 TRBV19 once NA 14 TGTGCCAGTAGTATGTCCGGGGTGGTGCGGGAGCAGTACTTC CASSMSGVVREQYF
TRBJ2-5 TRBV19 NA TRBD1 16 TGTGCCAGTAGTCCCCTGCCGGGACAGGGAGAAGAGACCCAGTACTTC CASSPLPGQGEETQYF
TRBJ2-7 TRBV27 few NA 11 TGTGCCAGCAGCGTAATCTACGAGCAGTACTTC CASSVIYEQYF
TRBJ2-7 TRBV15 NA TRBD2 19 TGTGCCACCAGCAGAGATCCTGGGGTAGCGGGAGTTCGGACCTACGAGCAGTACTTC CATSRDPGVAGVRTYEQYF
TRBJ1-2 TRBV19 NA NA 14 TGTGCCAGTAGCTACAGGGTGGACGACTATGGCTACACCTTC CASSYRVDDYGYTF
TRBJ2-3 TRBV10-3 NA TRBD2 16 TGTGCCATCAGTGAGGGGACTAGCGGGAGCACAGATACGCAGTATTTT CAISEGTSGSTDTQYF
TRBJ2-5 TRBV28 NA TRBD1 12 TGTGCCAGCGACAGGGGGCGTGAGACCCAGTACTTC CASDRGRETQYF
TRBJ2-7 TRBV11-3 NA TRBD2 13 TGTGCCAGCAGCGAGCGGGAGTCCTGGGAGCAGTACTTC CASSERESWEQYF
TRBJ2-6 TRBV4-2 NA NA 16 TGTGCCAGCAGCCAAGATAAGGGCTCTGGGGCCAACGTCCTGACTTTC CASSQDKGSGANVLTF
TRBJ2-1 TRBV20-1 once NA 11 TGCAGTGCTAACAGGTACAATGAGCAGTTCTTC CSANRYNEQFF
TRBJ2-1 TRBV4-3 NA NA 16 TGCGCCAGCAGCCAACGGCCTCGCTGGGGGCACAATGAGCAGTTCTTC CASSQRPRWGHNEQFF
TRBJ1-1 TRBV29-1 NA TRBD1 12 TGCAGCGTTGAACAGGGGGCCACTGAAGCTTTCTTT CSVEQGATEAFF